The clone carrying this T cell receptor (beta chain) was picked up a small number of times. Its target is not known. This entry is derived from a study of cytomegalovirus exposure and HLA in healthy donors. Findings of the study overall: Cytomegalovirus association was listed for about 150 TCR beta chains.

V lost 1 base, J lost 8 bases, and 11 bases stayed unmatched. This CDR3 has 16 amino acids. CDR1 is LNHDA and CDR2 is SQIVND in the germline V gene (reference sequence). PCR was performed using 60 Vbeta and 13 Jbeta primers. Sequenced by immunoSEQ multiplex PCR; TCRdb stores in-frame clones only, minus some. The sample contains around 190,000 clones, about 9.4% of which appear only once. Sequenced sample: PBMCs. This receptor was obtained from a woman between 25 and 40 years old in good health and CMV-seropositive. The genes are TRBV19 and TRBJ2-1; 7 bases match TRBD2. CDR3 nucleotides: TGTGCCAGTAGTATAGTAGCGACGGGGGGTTTGGATGAGCAGTTCTTC. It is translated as CASSIVATGGLDEQFF. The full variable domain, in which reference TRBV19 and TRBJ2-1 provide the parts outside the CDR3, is DGGITQSPKYLFRKEGQNVTLSCEQNLNHDAMYWYRQDPGQGLRLIYYSQIVNDFQKGDIAEGYSVSREKKESFPLTVTSAQKNPTAFYLCASSIVATGGLDEQFFGPGTRLTVL.